Below are 6 T cell receptor beta chains sequenced from a single sample in a study of spatial heterogeneity in lung cancer. MiXCR, run by TCRdb on the 5' RACE reads, gives a single entry per CDR3 protein. The sample consists of around 20,000 distinct CDR3 sequences, 7% to 8% of them appearing once. Time point meaning: sample taken at primary tumor resection. These receptors have no identified antigens. Findings and limits, study-wide: It was found that expanded intratumoral alpha and beta TCR counts tracked tumor mutation counts.

Sample: lung tumor tissue, taken at surgery. All receptors derive from a female donor with early-stage non-small cell lung cancer.

This clonotype was observed at least ten times. V and J are TRBV19 and TRBJ2-1; the match to TRBD2 covers 11 bases. Looked up from germline, CDR1 is LNHDA and CDR2 is SQIVND (reference sequence). The CDR3 spans 13 residues. V was clipped by 2 bases and J by 10 bases; unmatched bases: 1. CDR3 amino acids: CASSIRTSGEQFF. As DNA, the CDR3 is TGTGCCAGTAGTATACGGACTAGCGGGGAGCAGTTCTTC. The complete variable domain, with remaining parts taken from reference TRBV19 and TRBJ2-1, reads DGGITQSPKYLFRKEGQNVTLSCEQNLNHDAMYWYRQDPGQGLRLIYYSQIVNDFQKGDIAEGYSVSREKKESFPLTVTSAQKNPTAFYLCASSIRTSGEQFFGPGTRLTVL.

This clonotype was counted many times. The chain links TRBV5-1 to TRBJ2-7; TRBD2 matches at 13 bases. Trimming cost V 0 bases and J 2 bases; bases outside gene matches: 2. The germline V gene encodes CDR1 SGHRS and CDR2 YFSETQ. The CDR3 has 16 amino acids. The CDR3 is CASSLVGLAGAYEQYF. In DNA form, the CDR3 reads TGCGCCAGCAGCTTGGTTGGACTAGCGGGGGCCTACGAGCAGTACTTC.

The chain carries TRBV28 and TRBJ2-7; D remains ambiguous. The CDR3 is made up of 14 amino acids. The germline V and J ends were trimmed by 2 bases and 4 bases, with 12 bases remaining between them. The germline CDR1 and CDR2 sequences are MDHEN and SYDVKM. Here the CDR3 DNA reads TGTGCCAGCAGTTTAAGGAGAGGTGATTACGAGCAGTACTTC. This sequence encodes CASSLRRGDYEQYF. The entire variable domain, with the rest obtained from reference TRBV28 and TRBJ2-7, is as follows: DVKVTQSSRYLVKRTGEKVFLECVQDMDHENMFWYRQDPGLGLRLIYFSYDVKMKEKGDIPEGYSVSREKKERFSLILESASTNQTSMYLCASSLRRGDYEQYFGPGTRLTVT.

This clonotype was recorded many times. The V call is TRBV7-2, the J call TRBJ1-1; 8 bases fit TRBD1. This CDR3 region has 16 residues. The germline CDR1 and CDR2 sequences are SGHTA and FQGNSA. Trimming cost V 4 bases and J 7 bases; bases outside gene matches: 14. DNA for the CDR3: TGTGCCAGCAGCTCCCGAGTGATTACAGGGGGAAGTGAAGCTTTCTTT. Translating gives CASSSRVITGGSEAFF. Looking up the rest from reference TRBV7-2 and TRBJ1-1 gives the full variable domain: GAGVSQSPSNKVTEKGKDVELRCDPISGHTALYWYRQSLGQGLEFLIYFQGNSAPDKSGLPSDRFSAERTGGSVSTLTIQRTQQEDSAVYLCASSSRVITGGSEAFFGQGTRLTVV.

This clonotype is deemed medium-sized. The rearrangement joins TRBV20-1 to TRBJ2-4; D is undetermined. CDR1 DFQATT and CDR2 SNEGSKA come from the germline V gene (reference sequence). This CDR3 comprises 16 residues. Between the trimmed V and J ends, which lost 3 bases and 5 bases, there was a span of 20 bases. CDR3 in DNA: TGCAGTGCTAGCCTAGTAAGGTTGGGGAACCAAAACATTCAGTACTTC. Translated: CSASLVRLGNQNIQYF.

The table lists this clonotype with a count of one. This may be a read error, as it is one base from a much larger clone. This chain uses TRBV18 with TRBJ2-7; no definite D call. The V end was cut by 3 bases, the J end by 6 bases, with 9 bases between. Germline V gene sequence: CDR1 KGHSH, CDR2 LQKENI. The CDR3 runs 12 residues. CDR3 bases: TGTGCCAGCTCACCTGCCACCTTCGAGCAGTACTTC. Amino acid sequence: CASSPATFEQYF.